The 2 T cell receptor beta chains below were found in one sample sequenced in a study of cytomegalovirus exposure and HLA in healthy donors. 13 Jbeta primers and 60 Vbeta primers were used for the PCR. Produced via immunoSEQ multiplex PCR; TCRdb's table is partial and in-frame only. The sample yields 45,000 to 65,000 clones, over 80% seen once. Input material: PBMCs. These receptors were obtained from a man aged 30 to 39 in good health and CMV-seronegative.

This chain links TRBV28 with TRBJ1-2; 7 positions match TRBD1. Trimming at V came to 6 bases and at J to 4 bases, leaving 5 bases not matched to a gene. CDR3 length: 13 amino acids. CDR1 is MDHEN and CDR2 is SYDVKM in the germline V gene. The CDR3 coding sequence is TGTGCCAGCAGGACGCAGGGGGGCTATGGCTACACCTTC. Translating gives CASRTQGGYGYTF.

V gene TRBV6-4 combines with J gene TRBJ2-3, with no clear D. The CDR3 is made up of 11 amino acids. V was trimmed by 4 bases and J by 5 bases, leaving 4 bases between them. Germline CDR1 and CDR2: MRHNA and SNTAGT. CDR3: CASSGVDTQYF. As DNA, the CDR3 is TGTGCCAGCAGTGGAGTAGATACGCAGTATTTT.